This is a list of T cell receptor beta chains from one sample in a study of regulatory T cells in long-lasting Graves disease. MiXCR, applied by TCRdb to the multiplex PCR reads, yields one record per CDR3 protein. The table shows approximately 400,000 distinct CDR3 sequences, with roughly 15% occurring only once. The sample was also reused in another study, on T cells in Graves' hyperthyroidism and ophthalmopathy.

The material sequenced was peripheral blood mononuclear cells (PBMCs), taken at new diagnosis, from a patient treated with antithyroid drugs. Receptors originate from a woman in her 40s with Graves disease. Each CDR3 is given with its conserved first and last residue. D genes are given only for firm matches.

TRBV28	12	TRBJ2-3	-	CASSFLGDTQYF
TRBV12-3/TRBV12-4	14	TRBJ1-1	TRBD1	CASSLRQGGTEALF
TRBV11-2	15	TRBJ2-2	-	CASSLGRQSTGELFF
TRBV20-1	14	TRBJ2-1	TRBD2	CSAKASGAGAEQFF
TRBV6-2/TRBV6-3	16	TRBJ1-2	TRBD1	CASSLGQGANNYGYTF
TRBV9	15	TRBJ1-2	-	CASSVGNRPNYGYTF
TRBV28	15	TRBJ2-5	-	CASSLFAGPQETQYF
TRBV11-3	14	TRBJ2-3	-	CASSLGVDTDTQYF
TRBV5-1	17	TRBJ2-5	TRBD2	CASSPPGVGGPTKTQYF
TRBV7-2	14	TRBJ2-2	TRBD1	CANRRTGDTGELFF
TRBV29-1	16	TRBJ2-7	-	CSVEDYTGTGIYEQYF
TRBV28	15	TRBJ2-5	-	CASSSIRTNQETQYF
TRBV18	16	TRBJ2-5	-	CASSNRSFGAQETQYF
TRBV11-3	13	TRBJ2-2	-	CASSRRAIGELFF
TRBV29-1	15	TRBJ1-1	-	CSVDTGLRSGTEAFF
TRBV18	12	TRBJ1-1	-	CASSPSGTEAFF
TRBV19	14	TRBJ2-1	-	CASSPGTPYDEQFF
TRBV10-3	13	TRBJ2-7	TRBD2	CAISLSGGPLQYF
TRBV20-1	15	TRBJ2-2	TRBD2	CSARMREGNTGELFF
TRBV12-3/TRBV12-4	14	TRBJ2-3	-	CASTFGSFQDTQYF
TRBV28	16	TRBJ1-4	TRBD1	CASSLWTGTGGEKLFF
TRBV5-1	16	TRBJ2-1	TRBD1	CASSSLRDRQRYEQFF
TRBV5-6	13	TRBJ1-2	-	CASSLDWGYGYTF
TRBV19	14	TRBJ2-7	-	CASSPAGSSYEQYF
TRBV6-5	14	TRBJ1-2	-	CASSYSLDNYGYTF
TRBV4-3	16	TRBJ2-2	TRBD2	CASSRAGTSGNGELFF
TRBV4-3	17	TRBJ2-4	TRBD2	CASSQDQTSGSGNTQYF
TRBV11-1	13	TRBJ2-4	-	CASSLGYNGNRFF
TRBV20-1	16	TRBJ1-2	TRBD1	CSAFGQGQRGNYGYTF
TRBV5-4	15	TRBJ1-4	-	CASSLGGGANEKLFF
TRBV30	11	TRBJ1-1	-	CAWRGNTEAFF
TRBV5-4	15	TRBJ2-1	-	CASSPLTRTMNEQFF
TRBV12-3/TRBV12-4	14	TRBJ2-3	TRBD2	CASRIAGGADTQYF
TRBV28	15	TRBJ2-7	-	CASSFGLSGAYEQYF
TRBV12-3/TRBV12-4	13	TRBJ2-7	TRBD2	CASRPSGSNEQYF
TRBV3-1	14	TRBJ2-7	-	CASSQDRQSYEQYF
TRBV12-3/TRBV12-4	12	TRBJ2-5	TRBD2	CASSLWEGTQYF
TRBV5-5	17	TRBJ2-2	TRBD2	CASSYRSGLDFTGELFF
TRBV12-3/TRBV12-4	14	TRBJ2-7	TRBD2	CASSFSSGAYEQYF
TRBV12-3/TRBV12-4	19	TRBJ2-2	TRBD2	CASRSDSGRAYWNTGELFF
TRBV11-3	16	TRBJ2-1	TRBD2	CASSWTSGRIGGEQFF
TRBV11-3	15	TRBJ2-1	TRBD2	CASTSGTSGSNEQFF
TRBV7-3	16	TRBJ1-1	-	CASSLSHRIMNTEAFF
TRBV12-3/TRBV12-4	16	TRBJ2-2	-	CASSPFDGITTGELFF
TRBV2	16	TRBJ2-5	TRBD1	CASKGTGGKIGETQYF
TRBV5-1	13	TRBJ1-2	TRBD1	CASSYGTVPGYTF
TRBV20-1	13	TRBJ2-1	-	CSARVPDYNEQFF
TRBV29-1	11	TRBJ2-7	-	CSVVVGPEQYF
TRBV12-3/TRBV12-4	13	TRBJ2-3	-	CATGTDGTDTQYF
TRBV2	18	TRBJ2-1	TRBD2	CASSSTSGRAWSYNEQFF
TRBV27	16	TRBJ1-5	-	CAGPEGEPQVNQPQHF
TRBV7-2	11	TRBJ2-7	-	CASSPSYEQYF
TRBV4-1	19	TRBJ1-1	TRBD1	CASSHPTDRVDGKDTEAFF
TRBV19	16	TRBJ1-4	-	CASSKGQSLGNEKLFF
TRBV15	15	TRBJ2-4	-	CATSRDGGGGNIQYF
TRBV5-4	14	TRBJ2-3	-	CASSLYGRTDTQYF